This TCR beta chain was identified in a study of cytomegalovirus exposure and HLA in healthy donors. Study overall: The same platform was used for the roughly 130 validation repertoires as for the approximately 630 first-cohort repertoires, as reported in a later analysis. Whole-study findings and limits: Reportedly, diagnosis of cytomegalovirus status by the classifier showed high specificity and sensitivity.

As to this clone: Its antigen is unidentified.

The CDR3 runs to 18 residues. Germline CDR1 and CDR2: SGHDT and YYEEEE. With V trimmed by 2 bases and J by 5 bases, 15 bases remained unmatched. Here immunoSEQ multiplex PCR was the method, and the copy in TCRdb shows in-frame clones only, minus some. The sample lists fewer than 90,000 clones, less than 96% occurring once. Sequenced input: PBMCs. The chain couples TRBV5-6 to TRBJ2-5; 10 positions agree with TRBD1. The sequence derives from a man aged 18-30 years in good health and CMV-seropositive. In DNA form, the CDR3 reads TGTGCCAGCAGCTTTTCGGGAAACCCGGGACAGGGGTGGGAGACCCAGTACTTC. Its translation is CASSFSGNPGQGWETQYF.